This record looks at one T cell receptor (beta chain) sequence and its context. Other DNA sequences of this sample code for an identical CDR3. This sample is drawn from a study of blood T cell repertoires in COVID-19. Only in-frame clones appear in the TCRdb table, and some are missing; sequencing was by immunoSEQ multiplex PCR. The table shows 150,000 to 200,000 clones, with approximately 81% occurring only once. With 1 base clipped from V and 4 bases from J, the junction kept 4 bases outside the gene matches. The CDR3 sequence is 15 residues long. The V gene's germline CDR1 is MDHEN and CDR2 SYDVKM.

This receptor was identified in a woman in her seventies with COVID-19, enrolled during active disease. The genes are TRBV28 and TRBJ2-7, with 10 bases fitting TRBD2. The sample taken for sequencing was peripheral blood. The CDR3 loop is CASSLSSGRSYEQYF. CDR3 DNA sequence: TGTGCCAGCAGTTTATCTAGCGGGAGATCGTACGAGCAGTACTTC.